This TCR beta chain was captured by sequencing in a study of radiotherapy plus CTLA-4 blockade in lung cancer. The method was immunoSEQ multiplex PCR; TCRdb's version includes in-frame clones alone and lacks a portion of them. This table has roughly 130,000 clones, just under 90% appearing once. This clonotype originated in a human donor with non-small cell lung cancer that progressed on radiotherapy plus ipilimumab. The sample here was peripheral blood, taken from a patient treated with radiotherapy plus ipilimumab.

The CDR3 region is CASSQDLASVAEQFF. The CDR3 DNA reads TGTGCCAGCAGCCAAGATCTTGCTTCGGTTGCTGAGCAGTTCTTC. The chain couples TRBV14 to TRBJ2-1; D gene unclear. The germline gives CDR1 SGHDN, CDR2 FVKESK. Trimming shortened V by 0 bases and J by 9 bases, and 15 bases separated the two germline ends. The CDR3 contains 15 residues.